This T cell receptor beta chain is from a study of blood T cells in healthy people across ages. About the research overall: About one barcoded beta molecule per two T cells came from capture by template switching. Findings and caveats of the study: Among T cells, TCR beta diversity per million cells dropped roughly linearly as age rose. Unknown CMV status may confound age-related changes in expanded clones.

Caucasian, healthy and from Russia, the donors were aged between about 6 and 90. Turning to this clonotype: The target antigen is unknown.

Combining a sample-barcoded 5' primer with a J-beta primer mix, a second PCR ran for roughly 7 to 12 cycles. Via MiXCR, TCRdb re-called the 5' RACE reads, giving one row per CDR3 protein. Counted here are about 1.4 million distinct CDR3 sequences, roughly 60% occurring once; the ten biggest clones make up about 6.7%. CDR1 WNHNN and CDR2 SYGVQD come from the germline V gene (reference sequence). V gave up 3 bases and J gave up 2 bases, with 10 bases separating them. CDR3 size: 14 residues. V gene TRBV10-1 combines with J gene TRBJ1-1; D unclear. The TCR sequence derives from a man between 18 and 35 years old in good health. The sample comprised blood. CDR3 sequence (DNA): TGCGCCAGCAGTGAACCAGGAAGAAACACTGAAGCTTTCTTT. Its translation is CASSEPGRNTEAFF.